This T cell receptor (beta chain) was recovered during a study of T cell responses to AZD1222 COVID-19 vaccine. The V and J ends lost 2 bases and 5 bases, in that order; junction bases with no gene match: 15. The CDR3 runs to 18 residues. Generated by immunoSEQ multiplex PCR, the TCRdb table keeps only in-frame clones and is missing some. The repertoire consists of some 120,000 clones, with around 89% occurring once and the leading ten covering roughly 11%. Study-wide results and caveats: Nearly half of spike-specific TCRs reportedly target unmutated variant regions. The donor cohort was predominantly white British with a female majority, and clonal diversity may have been underestimated. Every sample of the repertoires postdated the peak T cell response. Only five or six individuals given AZD1222 were seropositive at baseline.

Comments on this clone: Its matching antigen is unknown.

V usage is TRBV5-3 and J usage is TRBJ1-5; 8 bases agree with TRBD1. TRBV5-3 is treated as an ORF (open reading frame) with a function not yet certain. The source is an adult in good health. The sequencing here drew on peripheral blood, taken on day 0 of MenACWY control vaccination. The CDR3 DNA is TGTGCCAGAAGCTTAATATGGGGCGGCAGGGGGCCCTATCAGCCCCAGCATTTT. It codes for CARSLIWGGRGPYQPQHF.